This T cell receptor beta chain was recorded in a study of response to subunit inactivated influenza vaccine. Whole-study findings and limits: With each seasonal influenza vaccination, the authors suggested, few new T cells are recruited.

Concerning this clonotype: No antigen is known for it.

TCRdb itself ran the RT-PCR reads through MiXCR, one entry per CDR3 protein. Of about 500,000 distinct CDR3 sequences listed, about an eighth are singletons. The germline gives CDR1 SGHRS, CDR2 YFSETQ. The V and J ends lost 3 bases and 4 bases, in that order; junction bases with no gene match: 7. This CDR3 spans 16 amino acids. This clonotype originated in a man in his fifties or sixties who received an inactivated influenza vaccine. Material: PBMCs from blood, obtained 35 to 45 days after vaccination. The rearrangement uses TRBV5-1 and TRBJ2-5, with 12 bases that match TRBD2. The CDR3 region is CASSSGLAGRGETQYF. The CDR3 nucleotides are TGCGCCAGCAGCTCGGGACTAGCGGGTCGGGGAGAGACCCAGTACTTC.